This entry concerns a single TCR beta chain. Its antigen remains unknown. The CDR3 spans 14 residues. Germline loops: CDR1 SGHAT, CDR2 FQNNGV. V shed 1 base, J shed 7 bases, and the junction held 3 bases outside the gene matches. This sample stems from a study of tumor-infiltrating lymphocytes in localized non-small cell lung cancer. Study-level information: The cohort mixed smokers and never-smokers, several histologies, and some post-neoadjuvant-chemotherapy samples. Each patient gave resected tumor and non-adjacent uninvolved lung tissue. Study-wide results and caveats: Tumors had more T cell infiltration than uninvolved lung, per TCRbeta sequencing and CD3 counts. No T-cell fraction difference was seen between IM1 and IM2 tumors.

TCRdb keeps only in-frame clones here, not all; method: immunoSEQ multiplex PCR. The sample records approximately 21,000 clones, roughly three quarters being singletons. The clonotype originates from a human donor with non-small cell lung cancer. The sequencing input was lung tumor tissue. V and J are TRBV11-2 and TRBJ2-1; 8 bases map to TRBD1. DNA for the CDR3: TGTGCCAGCAGCTTAGGCGACAGGGGTAATGAGCAGTTCTTC. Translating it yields CASSLGDRGNEQFF.